This record looks at one T cell receptor (beta chain) sequence and its context. Documented treatment: randomized to nivolumab then ipilimumab (arm A) or the reverse (arm B). Patients had received no earlier DNA-damaging chemotherapy. PBMC sorting kept live CD3+CD8+ cells without CD19 or CD56. This specimen comes from a study of sequential checkpoint blockade in melanoma. Study-wide context: Patients were randomized 1:1 to nivolumab-then-ipilimumab or ipilimumab-then-nivolumab first-line. Maintenance nivolumab came after either treatment sequence.

CDR1 and CDR2 from the germline V gene are SEHNR and FQNEAQ (reference sequence). V was pared by 4 bases and J by 5 bases, with 2 bases of the junction left unmatched. The CDR3 sequence is 13 residues long. Sequencing used immunoSEQ multiplex PCR; TCRdb keeps in-frame clones, though not all of them. Here the sample spans about 4,400 clones, roughly 60% being singletons. The specimen was CD8+ T cells sorted from blood (inferred from file names), collected from a patient given nivolumab and ipilimumab in sequence. This rearrangement joins TRBV7-9 to TRBJ2-7, with 10 bases that match TRBD2. The TCR originated in a human donor with melanoma. The CDR3 DNA follows: TGTGCCAGCAGCTCGAGCGGGAGGGACGAGCAGTACTTC. Its translation is CASSSSGRDEQYF.